These 26 T cell receptor beta chains were all obtained from the same sample, sequenced in a study of T-cell reconstitution after alpha-beta-depleted transplantation in children. Researchers prepared the TCRbeta library using unique molecular identifiers, the study reports. MiXCR, applied by TCRdb to the PCR reads, yields one record per CDR3 protein. Among around 450,000 distinct CDR3 sequences, about 17% were seen once, and the ten largest hold around 28%. The sequenced sample was PBMCs, mostly from graft donor cells, obtained 360 days after TCRalphabeta/CD19-depleted stem cell transplant. The receptors originated from a boy in the first two years of life who had a stem cell transplant for Wiskott-Aldrich syndrome, so the T cells may come from the graft donor.

This clonotype was counted between two and nine times. The chain has TRBV7-9 and TRBJ2-7; tentatively, D is TRBD2 (5 bases). CDR1 SEHNR and CDR2 FQNEAQ come from the germline V gene (reference sequence). V was pared by 3 bases and J by 3 bases, with 12 bases between. CDR3 size: 14 residues. The CDR3 DNA is TGTGCCAGCAGCTTGGGATCGAGGGACTACGAGCAGTACTTC. Amino acids: CASSLGSRDYEQYF.

This clonotype was recorded a few times. J is TRBJ2-4 and V is TRBV15; 11 nucleotides agree with TRBD2. After removal of 0 bases from V and 0 bases from J, the junction contained 13 bases not matched to a gene. This CDR3 contains 21 residues. CDR1 is LNHNV and CDR2 is YYDKDF in the germline V gene (reference sequence). The CDR3 DNA is TGTGCCACCAGCAGAGATCCTCCGGGACTAGCGGCCTCACTAGCCAAAAACATTCAGTACTTC. Protein: CATSRDPPGLAASLAKNIQYF.

The chain recombines TRBV12-3 or TRBV12-4 with TRBJ2-1; D unresolved. Trimming removed 6 bases at V and 4 bases at J, with 10 bases between. This CDR3 spans 13 amino acids. The CDR3 DNA reads TGTGCCAGCAGCAGTTACAAGTACAATGAGCAGTTCTTC. It specifies CASSSYKYNEQFF.

This clonotype was counted many times. This sequence joins TRBV20-1 and TRBJ2-3; D call uncertain. Germline CDR1 is DFQATT and CDR2 is SNEGSKA (reference sequence). This CDR3 contains 13 residues. V was shortened by 6 bases and J by 0 bases, with 10 bases between the two germline ends. CDR3 sequence reads: CSAPKPSTDTQYF. For the CDR3, the DNA is TGCAGTGCGCCGAAACCTAGCACAGATACGCAGTATTTT.

This clonotype was found a few times. The chain uses TRBV15 and TRBJ2-7; D call uncertain. CDR1 and CDR2 (germline): LNHNV, YYDKDF (reference sequence). Between the trimmed V and J ends, which lost 5 bases and 0 bases, there was a span of 11 bases. The CDR3 is 14 residues long. CDR3 DNA sequence: TGTGCCACCAGCCACACTCCTTCCTCCTACGAGCAGTACTTC. This encodes CATSHTPSSYEQYF.

The CDR3 is CASSLRQYLETQYF. DNA of the CDR3: TGCGCCAGCAGCTTGAGGCAATACTTAGAGACCCAGTACTTC. The chain combines TRBV5-1 with TRBJ2-5; D is unclear. Germline V gene sequence: CDR1 SGHRS, CDR2 YFSETQ. Trimming removed 1 base at V and 4 bases at J, with 11 bases between. This CDR3 has 14 amino acids. Looking up the rest from reference TRBV5-1 and TRBJ2-5 gives the full variable domain: KAGVTQTPRYLIKTRGQQVTLSCSPISGHRSVSWYQQTPGQGLQFLFEYFSETQRNKGNFPGRFSGRQFSNSRSEMNVSTLELGDSALYLCASSLRQYLETQYFGPGTRLLVL.

This clonotype was observed a handful of times. The chain combines TRBV7-6 with TRBJ2-1; 9 nucleotides line up with TRBD1. CDR3 size: 15 residues. J gave up 7 bases and V 5 bases, and 9 bases lay outside the gene matches. The germline V gene encodes CDR1 SGHVS and CDR2 FNYEAQ. The DNA for the CDR3 is TGTGCCAGCAGCACACACAGGGGGCGCAGGAATGAGCAGTTCTTC. Its translation: CASSTHRGRRNEQFF.

The sample holds a few counts of this clonotype. The genes are TRBV12-3 or TRBV12-4 and TRBJ2-7, with 7 bases aligning to TRBD2. Germline trimming cut 6 bases from V and 0 bases from J; bases unmatched to any gene: 11. This CDR3 is built from 16 residues. As DNA, the CDR3 is TGTGCCAGCAGCCTGGCCCTTAGCGGGCTCTCCTACGAGCAGTACTTC. Translation gives CASSLALSGLSYEQYF.

This clonotype appeared a few times. The V call is TRBV10-2, the J call TRBJ2-7; D assignment may be TRBD1 or TRBD2 (5 bases each). Trimming took off 1 base at V and 1 base at J, with 8 bases between the two ends. Germline V gene data show CDR1 as WSHSY and CDR2 as SAAADI. This CDR3 comprises 14 residues. The chain's CDR3 is CASSEWGRSYEQYF. The CDR3 nucleotides are TGCGCCAGCAGTGAGTGGGGACGGTCCTACGAGCAGTACTTC.

This clonotype has more than one count but fewer than ten. The gene calls are TRBV5-1 and TRBJ2-2, with D perhaps matching TRBD1 (5 bases). CDR1 SGHRS and CDR2 YFSETQ come from the germline V gene. The CDR3 totals 16 residues. The germline V and J ends were trimmed by 0 bases and 2 bases, with 11 bases remaining between them. The CDR3 here is CASSLAGPRNTGELFF. The CDR3 nucleotides are TGCGCCAGCAGCTTGGCAGGGCCCCGAAACACCGGGGAGCTGTTTTTT.

This clonotype was seen a handful of times. V usage is TRBV12-3 or TRBV12-4 and J usage is TRBJ2-1; no definite D call. Trimming removed 3 bases from V and 1 base from J, with 7 bases in between. This CDR3 spans 14 amino acids. CDR3 residues: CASSFVGSYNEQFF. CDR3 coding DNA: TGTGCCAGCAGTTTCGTCGGTTCCTACAATGAGCAGTTCTTC.

In this sample, this clonotype turned up a few times. The chain carries TRBV4-3 and TRBJ2-1, with D perhaps matching TRBD1 (6 bases). CDR3 length: 17 amino acids. V was clipped by 2 bases and J by 3 bases, with 17 bases between them. Germline V gives CDR1 LGHNA, CDR2 YSLEER. The CDR3 coding sequence is TGCGCCAGCAGCCAATCCTCGACGGGGACAAACTACAATGAGCAGTTCTTC. This encodes CASSQSSTGTNYNEQFF.

This clonotype was detected only a few times. The chain recombines TRBV7-2 with TRBJ2-7, with D maybe TRBD2 (6 bases). The V gene lost 0 bases and the J gene lost 4 bases, with 13 bases spanning the gap. In germline, CDR1 is SGHTA, CDR2 FQGNSA. This CDR3 has 15 amino acids. The CDR3 DNA is TGTGCCAGCAGCTTAGCGTTCGGGAGAATGTACGAGCAGTACTTC. This encodes CASSLAFGRMYEQYF. Variable domain in full (rest from reference TRBV7-2 and TRBJ2-7): GAGVSQSPSNKVTEKGKDVELRCDPISGHTALYWYRQSLGQGLEFLIYFQGNSAPDKSGLPSDRFSAERTGGSVSTLTIQRTQQEDSAVYLCASSLAFGRMYEQYFGPGTRLTVT.

The genes are TRBV7-2 and TRBJ2-1, with D maybe TRBD1 (6 bases). V was trimmed by 7 bases and J by 3 bases, leaving 16 bases between them. Germline CDR1 and CDR2: SGHTA and FQGNSA. The CDR3 extends over 15 amino acids. CDR3 nucleotide sequence: TGTGCCAGCACCAGGGGCAGGGAGAACTACAATGAGCAGTTCTTC. Translated: CASTRGRENYNEQFF.

This clonotype was seen a handful of times. The rearrangement joins TRBV20-1 to TRBJ2-5, with 8 bases that match TRBD1. The CDR3 is 15 amino acids. With 6 bases clipped from V and 1 base from J, the junction kept 10 bases outside the gene matches. Per germline, CDR1 DFQATT and CDR2 SNEGSKA (reference sequence). CDR3 DNA: TGCAGTGCGCGAAGACAGGGGACTTCCCAAGAGACCCAGTACTTC. Translated, it gives CSARRQGTSQETQYF.

This clonotype was observed a single time. V usage is TRBV5-1 and J usage is TRBJ2-1; 8 bases map to TRBD2. The CDR3 totals 16 residues. Looked up from germline, CDR1 is SGHRS and CDR2 is YFSETQ. The ends lost 0 bases at V and 5 bases at J; junction bases unmatched: 7. The CDR3 DNA reads as TGCGCCAGCAGCTTGGACAAGCGGGGGTACAACAATGAGCAGTTCTTC. Translating it yields CASSLDKRGYNNEQFF.

A few counts support this clonotype. The CDR3 nucleotides are TGTGCCAGCAGTCTAAGTTTCAGGGTGTGGGTCCACAATGAGCAGTTCTTC. It encodes CASSLSFRVWVHNEQFF. The chain is built from TRBV27 and TRBJ2-1; the D gene is possibly TRBD1 (5 bases). The V end lost 5 bases, the J end lost 5 bases, and 22 bases lay between the germline ends. The CDR3 totals 17 residues. Per germline, CDR1 MNHEY and CDR2 SMNVEV (reference sequence).

This clonotype was counted between two and nine times. The CDR3 reads CASSFLRSEAFF. The CDR3 DNA is TGTGCCAGCAGCTTCCTACGCTCGGAAGCTTTCTTT. The chain carries TRBV7-2 and TRBJ1-1; D remains unclear. The CDR3 runs to 12 residues. Germline-derived CDR1 and CDR2 are SGHTA and FQGNSA. Trimming removed 3 bases at V and 8 bases at J, with 10 bases between.

This clonotype showed up just a few times. V and J are TRBV5-1 and TRBJ2-1; TRBD2 aligns across 10 bases. Trimming at V came to 1 base and at J to 3 bases, leaving 7 bases not matched to a gene. This CDR3 has 17 residues. The germline gives CDR1 SGHRS, CDR2 YFSETQ. The CDR3 loop is CASSLPTLAGFYNEQFF. CDR3 bases: TGCGCCAGCAGCTTGCCGACACTAGCGGGGTTCTACAATGAGCAGTTCTTC.

The rearrangement links TRBV5-1 to TRBJ2-1; D might be TRBD1 or TRBD2, each matching 6 bases. This CDR3 spans 15 amino acids. Trimming shortened V by 0 bases and J by 7 bases, and 14 bases separated the two germline ends. Germline V gives CDR1 SGHRS, CDR2 YFSETQ. CDR3 DNA sequence: TGCGCCAGCAGCTTGGCCTCGTGGGGGGCTAATGAGCAGTTCTTC. Translation gives CASSLASWGANEQFF.

This clonotype showed up just once. The chain uses TRBV12-3 or TRBV12-4 and TRBJ1-5; D uncertain. The CDR3 is made up of 12 amino acids. Trimming cost V 2 bases and J 5 bases, with 4 bases left between them. In DNA form, the CDR3 reads TGTGCCAGCAGTTTAACAGATCAGCCCCAGCATTTT. It specifies CASSLTDQPQHF.

This clonotype was seen more than once but under ten times. The V gene is TRBV12-3 or TRBV12-4, the J gene TRBJ2-7; 11 bases are shared with TRBD2. V lost 5 bases and J lost 6; bases outside the gene matches: 15. CDR3 length: 17 residues. The CDR3 nucleotides are TGTGCCAGCAGTCCCACATTACTAGCGGGAGTGATCGGCGAGCAGTACTTC. It encodes CASSPTLLAGVIGEQYF.

This clonotype was observed a handful of times. This rearrangement joins TRBV19 to TRBJ2-1, with D uncertain. Germline lookup yields CDR1 LNHDA and CDR2 SQIVND (reference sequence). V was shortened by 2 bases and J by 6 bases, with 14 bases between the two germline ends. The CDR3 totals 15 residues. The CDR3 here is CASSIYGPTGNEQFF. For the CDR3, the DNA is TGTGCCAGTAGTATATACGGGCCCACGGGCAATGAGCAGTTCTTC.

The chain uses TRBV10-3 and TRBJ2-3; D is possibly TRBD1 (8 bases). This CDR3 is 14 amino acids long. Between the trimmed V and J ends, which lost 6 bases and 5 bases, there was a span of 15 bases. CDR1 and CDR2 from the germline V gene are ENHRY and SYGVKD. CDR3 sequence (DNA): TGTGCCATCAGCCGGACAGGGAGGGGAGATACGCAGTATTTT. Encoded protein: CAISRTGRGDTQYF.

This clonotype was detected only a few times. DNA of the CDR3: TGTGCCAGCAGTTATTACCACGGGAACAGGATTGACTACGAGCAGTACTTC. Encoded protein: CASSYYHGNRIDYEQYF. The chain is built from TRBV6-2 or TRBV6-3 and TRBJ2-7; D might be TRBD1 or TRBD2, each matching 5 bases. Trimming took 3 bases from V and 3 from J, leaving 21 bases between them. There are 17 residues in the CDR3. Germline V gene sequence: CDR1 MNHEY, CDR2 SVGEGT.

This clonotype has only a few counts. CDR3 bases: TGTGCCACCAGCAGAGAGGGGACAGGGGGGTACGAGCAGTACTTC. As protein: CATSREGTGGYEQYF. The V gene is TRBV15, the J gene TRBJ2-7, with TRBD1 identical over 11 bases. Looked up from germline, CDR1 is LNHNV and CDR2 is YYDKDF (reference sequence). V shed 0 bases and J 4 bases; nucleotides not matched to a gene: 2. The CDR3 contains 15 residues. Drawing the rest from reference TRBV15 and TRBJ2-7, the complete variable domain is DAMVIQNPRYQVTQFGKPVTLSCSQTLNHNVMYWYQQKSSQAPKLLFHYYDKDFNNEADTPDNFQSRRPNTSFCFLDIRSPGLGDTAMYLCATSREGTGGYEQYFGPGTRLTVT.